These 14 T cell receptor beta chains originate from one sample sequenced in a study of T cells after yellow fever vaccination. TCRdb independently ran MiXCR on the 5' RACE reads; one entry per CDR3 protein. This table holds 250,000 to 350,000 distinct CDR3 sequences, around 4.5% found once. Sequencing used PBMCs, obtained 15 days after the yellow fever booster vaccination. These receptors were obtained from a man aged 18 to 30 who received the YFV17D yellow fever vaccine.

This clonotype has a count of ten or more. CDR3 nucleotides: TGTGCCAGCAGCGGGGGGGTTGCATCCGAGCAGTACTTC. Amino acids: CASSGGVASEQYF. The rearrangement joins TRBV7-2 to TRBJ2-7; 7 bases are shared with TRBD2. The CDR3 contains 13 residues. Germline CDR1 and CDR2: SGHTA and FQGNSA. V lost 5 bases and J lost 6; bases outside the gene matches: 7.

Ten or more counts support this clonotype. The V call is TRBV20-1, the J call TRBJ2-7; the match to TRBD2 covers 11 bases. The CDR3 consists of 12 residues. Germline V gene sequence: CDR1 DFQATT, CDR2 SNEGSKA (reference sequence). The CDR3 DNA reads as TGCTCCTCCGGGACTAGCGGCTACGAGCAGTACTTC. Translation: CSSGTSGYEQYF.

There are a few counts of this clonotype. This rearrangement joins TRBV20-1 to TRBJ2-5; 8 bases are a match to TRBD2. The CDR3 loop spans 14 amino acids. The V gene end was trimmed by 6 bases and the J gene end by 1 base; junction bases not matched to a gene: 7. Germline-derived CDR1 and CDR2 are DFQATT and SNEGSKA (reference sequence). The CDR3 protein is CSATLLAAQETQYF. The CDR3, as DNA: TGCAGTGCCACCCTACTAGCGGCCCAAGAGACCCAGTACTTC.

Many counts were recorded for this clonotype. The chain uses TRBV6-5 and TRBJ1-6, with D unclear. The ends were cut back, 7 bases at V and 6 bases at J, with 16 bases in the middle. Germline loops: CDR1 MNHEY, CDR2 SVGAGI. This CDR3 comprises 15 residues. The CDR3 sequence: CASTHTAMSNSPLHF. The CDR3 DNA reads TGTGCCAGCACCCACACCGCGATGTCTAATTCACCCCTCCACTTT.

This clonotype was counted at least ten times. In nucleotides, the CDR3 is TGCAGTGCTAGAGTGGGGGGCCTCACAGATACGCAGTATTTT. Protein: CSARVGGLTDTQYF. This chain connects TRBV20-1 to TRBJ2-3; D assignment may be TRBD1 or TRBD2 (6 bases each). The CDR3 is 14 residues long. Trimming left V 1 base short and J 2 bases short, with 10 bases between. Per the germline V gene, CDR1 is DFQATT and CDR2 is SNEGSKA (reference sequence).

This clonotype came up a few times. The chain joins TRBV6-5 to TRBJ2-5, with TRBD2 matching over 7 bases. This CDR3 is built from 13 residues. Germline V lookup: CDR1 MNHEY, CDR2 SVGAGI. V gave up 7 bases and J gave up 5 bases; unmatched junction bases: 7. The CDR3 DNA reads as TGTGCCAGCACTTCGACCGGGGGGGAGACCCAGTACTTC. The encoded protein is CASTSTGGETQYF.

In this sample, this clonotype turned up many times. The rearrangement uses TRBV6-6 and TRBJ1-6, with 7 nucleotides matching TRBD1. V shed 5 bases, J shed 2 bases, and the junction held 12 bases outside the gene matches. Looked up from germline, CDR1 is MNHNY and CDR2 is SVGAGI (reference sequence). This CDR3 is 18 amino acids long. The CDR3 sequence: CASSLPLTGVTYNSPLHF. The CDR3 DNA sequence: TGTGCCAGCAGTCTCCCCCTAACAGGGGTCACCTATAATTCACCCCTCCACTTT.

The table lists this clonotype with a few counts. The chain combines TRBV12-3 or TRBV12-4 with TRBJ2-7; 9 bases are shared with TRBD1. The junction had 9 bases not matched to a gene; V was cut back by 6 bases and J by 3 bases. This CDR3 has 15 amino acids. The CDR3 sequence: CASRIKVGQGYEQYF. The CDR3 bases are TGTGCCAGCAGGATAAAGGTGGGACAGGGCTACGAGCAGTACTTC.

The sample holds many counts of this clonotype. This chain links TRBV6-6 with TRBJ2-1; no clear D gene. Germline V lookup: CDR1 MNHNY, CDR2 SVGAGI (reference sequence). This CDR3 is 11 amino acids long. Trimming left V 5 bases short and J 10 bases short, with 9 bases between. DNA of the CDR3: TGTGCCAGCAGTCCCTCTTGGGAGCAGTTCTTC. It encodes CASSPSWEQFF.

A few counts support this clonotype. The chain employs TRBV7-2 and TRBJ2-2, with D unresolved. The V end was cut by 1 base, the J end by 1 base, with 7 bases between. This CDR3 region has 15 residues. CDR1 and CDR2 (germline): SGHTA, FQGNSA. The CDR3 sequence: CASSLVVWNTGELFF. In DNA, the CDR3 is TGTGCCAGCAGCTTAGTCGTGTGGAACACCGGGGAGCTGTTTTTT.

This clonotype was recorded at least ten times. The rearrangement uses TRBV6-2 or TRBV6-3 and TRBJ2-5; 8 bases are shared with TRBD1. V shed 5 bases, J shed 7 bases, and the junction held 6 bases outside the gene matches. This CDR3 is 13 amino acids long. CDR1 is MNHEY, CDR2 SVGEGT, per germline. The CDR3 sequence: CASSIGQGRTQYF. In nucleotides, the CDR3 is TGTGCCAGCAGTATCGGACAGGGCCGGACCCAGTACTTC.

Ten or more counts support this clonotype. The rearrangement links TRBV5-1 to TRBJ2-2; D remains ambiguous. The CDR3 has 14 amino acids. V was clipped by 1 base and J by 6 bases, with 10 bases between them. CDR1 and CDR2 (germline): SGHRS, YFSETQ. For the CDR3, the DNA is TGCGCCAGCAGCTTGTTGCTTAGTCCCGGGGAGCTGTTTTTT. Protein: CASSLLLSPGELFF.

This clonotype was picked up a small number of times. The J gene is TRBJ1-1, the V gene TRBV6-1; D is perhaps TRBD1 (5 bases). Trimming removed 2 bases at V and 6 bases at J, with 16 bases between. The CDR3 sequence is 15 residues long. Per germline, CDR1 MNHNS and CDR2 SASEGT. The CDR3 sequence is CASSEIGRGEAEAFF. The CDR3 DNA reads TGTGCCAGCAGTGAAATCGGGCGAGGGGAGGCTGAAGCTTTCTTT.

The chain joins TRBV5-6 to TRBJ2-1, with 11 bases aligning to TRBD2. The CDR3 consists of 15 residues. CDR1 is SGHDT, CDR2 YYEEEE, per germline. V dropped 4 bases and J dropped 4; count of bases not matched to a gene: 4. The chain's CDR3 is CASSRGTSGYNEQFF. The CDR3 DNA follows: TGTGCCAGCAGCCGCGGGACTAGCGGTTACAATGAGCAGTTCTTC. Based on the CDR3 plus reference TRBV5-6 and TRBJ2-1, the full variable domain is DAGVTQSPTHLIKTRGQQVTLRCSPKSGHDTVSWYQQALGQGPQFIFQYYEEEERQRGNFPDRFSGHQFPNYSSELNVNALLLGDSALYLCASSRGTSGYNEQFFGPGTRLTVL.